Reported below is one T cell receptor (beta chain). Its target is unknown. These data originate in a study of T cells in Graves' hyperthyroidism and ophthalmopathy. Study-wide points: Researchers found most expanded thyroid clonotypes above 0.001 in blood as well.

On the basis of clinical symptoms, serum thyroxine and TRAb, thyroid ultrasound and orbital computed tomography, diagnoses were made. CDR1 MGHRA and CDR2 YSYEKL come from the germline V gene. The junction had 2 bases not matched to a gene; V was cut back by 0 bases and J by 5 bases. The CDR3 totals 15 residues. Researchers took RNA transcripts and amplified the TCR beta CDR3 regions from them. Initially, a first-round RT-PCR of the TCR CDR3 employed the HTBI primer set. TCRdb reprocessed the multiplex PCR reads via MiXCR and lists one record per CDR3 protein. The table lists a few hundred thousand distinct CDR3 sequences, around 42% of them singletons.

The clonotype was recovered from a woman aged 18-29 years with Graves' hyperthyroidism. The sequenced sample consisted of peripheral blood or thyroid tissue (not recorded which). This chain uses TRBV4-1 with TRBJ2-5; 11 bases are shared with TRBD1. DNA for the CDR3: TGCGCCAGCAGCCAAGAGGACAGGGGGCTGGAGACCCAGTACTTC. It yields the protein CASSQEDRGLETQYF.